Below are 12 T cell receptor beta chains sequenced from a single sample in a study of blood T cells in healthy people across ages. PCR was performed a second time for about 6 to 12 cycles using a sample-barcoded 5' primer and a J-beta primer mix. TCRdb analysed the 5' RACE reads with MiXCR anew, one entry per CDR3 protein. The table lists roughly 800,000 distinct CDR3 sequences, 58% of them singletons, with 22% in the top ten. The sample consisted of blood. The receptors come from a man aged 30-40 years in good health.

The rearrangement links TRBV4-2 to TRBJ2-1, with D possibly being TRBD1 (6 bases). TRBJ2-7 matches the DNA end more closely, so the J call is doubtful. CDR1 and CDR2 from the germline V gene are LGHNA and YNFKEQ. The CDR3 covers 14 residues. DNA for the CDR3: TGTGCCAGCAGCCCCCCCGACAGGATCTACGAGCAGTACTTC. Its translation is CASSPPDRIYEQYF.

The CDR3 spells CAWSRQLGGYTF. CDR3 sequence (DNA): TGTGCCTGGAGTCGGCAGTTAGGTGGCTACACCTTC. This chain connects TRBV30 to TRBJ1-2; D is undetermined. The CDR3 consists of 12 residues. Germline CDR1 reads GTSNPN; CDR2 reads SVGIG (reference sequence). Trimming took 2 bases from V and 7 from J, leaving 11 bases between them.

The chain uses TRBV6-2 or TRBV6-3 and TRBJ1-2, with a tentative D call TRBD1 (5 bases). V shed 3 bases and J shed 8 bases, with 22 bases lying between them. The CDR3 is 16 amino acids. Germline CDR1 and CDR2: MNHEY and SVGEGT. The CDR3 nucleotides are TGTGCCAGCAGTTATTCCACACGGCCAGGGTCCTCCGGCTACACCTTC. It codes for CASSYSTRPGSSGYTF.

The chain joins TRBV3-1 to TRBJ2-5; D gene uncertain. The CDR3 contains 12 residues. Looked up from germline, CDR1 is LGHDT and CDR2 is YNNKEL (reference sequence). V was shortened by 2 bases and J by 5 bases, with 6 bases between the two germline ends. The CDR3 DNA sequence: TGTGCCAGCAGCCAAACTTGGGAGACCCAGTACTTC. Protein sequence: CASSQTWETQYF.

This sequence joins TRBV7-2 and TRBJ1-4; possible D gene TRBD1, 6 bases. Per the germline V gene, CDR1 is SGHTA and CDR2 is FQGNSA. The CDR3 loop spans 16 amino acids. With 2 bases removed from V and 5 bases from J, the gap between germline ends came to 15 bases. Here the CDR3 reads CASSLSSRQGNEKLFF. The CDR3 coding sequence is TGTGCCAGCAGCTTATCATCGCGGCAGGGGAATGAAAAACTGTTTTTT. The full variable domain, in which reference TRBV7-2 and TRBJ1-4 provide the parts outside the CDR3, is GAGVSQSPSNKVTEKGKDVELRCDPISGHTALYWYRQSLGQGLEFLIYFQGNSAPDKSGLPSDRFSAERTGGSVSTLTIQRTQQEDSAVYLCASSLSSRQGNEKLFFGSGTQLSVL.

This chain links TRBV6-5 with TRBJ1-1; 7 bases match TRBD1. The CDR3 consists of 14 residues. The germline V gene encodes CDR1 MNHEY and CDR2 SVGAGI. V shed 8 bases and J 3 bases; nucleotides not matched to a gene: 9. CDR3 in amino acids: CASAFYDRDTEAFF. The DNA of the CDR3 is TGTGCCAGCGCCTTTTACGACAGGGACACTGAAGCTTTCTTT.

V gene TRBV12-3 or TRBV12-4 combines with J gene TRBJ1-5, with a weak D call TRBD1 (5 bases). Trimming took off 7 bases at V and 9 bases at J, with 13 bases between the two ends. This CDR3 comprises 12 residues. This chain's CDR3 is CASNQPGTPQHF. In DNA, the CDR3 is TGTGCCAGCAACCAACCGGGGACGCCCCAGCATTTT.

This chain uses TRBV29-1 with TRBJ2-1; perhaps TRBD1 as D (6 bases). Trimming removed 4 bases from V and 9 bases from J, with 13 bases in between. The CDR3 is 12 amino acids. Germline loops: CDR1 SQVTM, CDR2 ANQGSEA. The chain's CDR3 is CSVGRGSGEQFF. The CDR3 coding sequence is TGCAGCGTTGGAAGGGGGTCCGGTGAGCAGTTCTTC.

This clonotype has just a few counts. The J gene is TRBJ2-3, the V gene TRBV7-9; D is undetermined. Trimming shortened V by 5 bases and J by 1 base, and 7 bases separated the two germline ends. The CDR3 has 13 amino acids. From germline, CDR1 is SEHNR and CDR2 FQNEAQ (reference sequence). The chain's CDR3 is CASSTSGTDTQYF. DNA for the CDR3: TGTGCCAGCAGCACTTCTGGCACAGATACGCAGTATTTT.

The rearrangement joins TRBV5-1 to TRBJ1-2; D uncertain. Germline V lookup: CDR1 SGHRS, CDR2 YFSETQ. Trimming stripped 0 bases from V and 8 bases from J, with 8 bases between. The CDR3 is 12 residues long. CDR3 protein: CASSLGTEGYTF. For the CDR3, the DNA is TGCGCCAGCAGCTTGGGGACGGAAGGCTACACCTTC.

The rearrangement links TRBV12-3 or TRBV12-4 to TRBJ2-1; 8 nucleotides agree with TRBD2. This CDR3 region has 11 residues. The ends lost 6 bases at V and 8 bases at J; junction bases unmatched: 0. This CDR3 reads CASRREDEQFF. The CDR3 bases are TGTGCCAGCAGGCGGGAGGATGAGCAGTTCTTC.

The gene calls are TRBV2 and TRBJ1-2, with D unresolved. There are 11 residues in the CDR3. V was pared by 5 bases and J by 8 bases, with 9 bases between. The germline V gene encodes CDR1 SNHLY and CDR2 FYNNEI. The CDR3 is CASSPYYGYTF. The CDR3 DNA is TGTGCCAGCAGTCCCTATTACGGCTACACCTTC.